The 20 T cell receptor beta chains given below trace back to one sample, sequenced in a study of T cells expressing NK-cell markers. No DNA is given; TCRdb re-called the 5' RACE reads and lists each CDR3 protein once. Reported are about 260,000 distinct CDR3 sequences; the ten largest clones contain about 0.39%. The sample was blood T cells: a sorted CD56 or NKG2C T cell subset, CD4+ or CD8+ T cells, or bulk PBMC T cells (not recorded which). The receptors were gathered from a man younger than 35 in good health.

This CDR3 is CSARSAGGRWNTQYF. V gene TRBV20-1 combines with J gene TRBJ2-3; the TRBD2 assignment by TCRdb is unverifiable without DNA. The CDR3 has 15 residues. CDR1 and CDR2 (germline): DFQATT, SNEGSKA (reference sequence).

V and J are TRBV6-1 and TRBJ2-3. The length of the CDR3 is 11 residues. Germline CDR1 and CDR2: MNHNS and SASEGT. The CDR3: CASSGTILKYF.

This chain uses TRBV12-3 or TRBV12-4 with TRBJ1-5. The CDR3 is 13 amino acids. CDR3 amino acids: CASSRGRTRPQHF.

This chain joins TRBV24-1 and TRBJ2-1; the D call from TCRdb, TRBD2, cannot be confirmed without DNA. CDR1 is KGHDR and CDR2 is SFDVKD in the germline V gene. The CDR3 is 14 amino acids. The CDR3 loop reads CATGGGRKVDEQFF.

The chain is built from TRBV11-1 and TRBJ2-5; there is no DNA to check the TCRdb D call of TRBD2. Germline V CDR1 and CDR2: SGHAT, FQDESV (reference sequence). The CDR3 loop spans 18 amino acids. The CDR3 loop is CASSLPLGTSGTQETQYF.

V gene TRBV28 combines with J gene TRBJ2-4; checking the TCRdb D call of TRBD1 is not possible without DNA. Germline-derived CDR1 and CDR2 are MDHEN and SYDVKM. The CDR3 totals 15 residues. The CDR3 sequence is CASSSPQGMGNIQYF.

V is TRBV6-5 and J is TRBJ1-1; the D call from TCRdb, TRBD1, cannot be confirmed without DNA. CDR1 MNHEY and CDR2 SVGAGI come from the germline V gene. The CDR3 consists of 15 residues. This CDR3 reads CASSDSDRGDTEAFF.

The rearrangement joins TRBV28 to TRBJ2-7; TCRdb lists TRBD2, though no DNA is available to test this call. Per germline, CDR1 MDHEN and CDR2 SYDVKM. CDR3 length: 13 amino acids. The CDR3 region is CATLFGSSYEQYF.

The chain combines TRBV11-2 with TRBJ2-3; lacking DNA, the TRBD2 call made by TCRdb goes unchecked. CDR1 SGHAT and CDR2 FQNNGV come from the germline V gene. This CDR3 contains 17 residues. The CDR3 is CASRSSTRGGSTDTQYF.

This chain joins TRBV19 and TRBJ2-3; TCRdb's D gene call, TRBD1, goes unchecked for lack of DNA. The CDR3 contains 14 residues. Germline CDR1 reads LNHDA; CDR2 reads SQIVND (reference sequence). The CDR3 spells CASIGQGSTDTQYF. Drawing the rest from reference TRBV19 and TRBJ2-3, the complete variable domain is DGGITQSPKYLFRKEGQNVTLSCEQNLNHDAMYWYRQDPGQGLRLIYYSQIVNDFQKGDIAEGYSVSREKKESFPLTVTSAQKNPTAFYLCASIGQGSTDTQYFGPGTRLTVL.

The chain recombines TRBV5-1 with TRBJ1-1. Germline V gives CDR1 SGHRS, CDR2 YFSETQ. The CDR3 extends over 15 amino acids. The CDR3 sequence is CASSWDERTNTEAFF.

The chain joins TRBV7-9 to TRBJ2-3; TCRdb gives TRBD2 as the D gene, but with no DNA this cannot be confirmed. The germline gives CDR1 SEHNR, CDR2 FQNEAQ (reference sequence). The CDR3 is made up of 16 amino acids. The CDR3 loop reads CASSLGLGGVTDTQYF.

The chain couples TRBV5-4 to TRBJ1-6; the D call of TRBD1 rests on TCRdb alone, since no DNA is present to check it. The CDR3 has 15 amino acids. Looked up from germline, CDR1 is SGHNT and CDR2 is YYREEE (reference sequence). CDR3 region: CASTLGAGTDSPLHF. Full variable domain (missing parts from reference TRBV5-4 and TRBJ1-6): ETGVTQSPTHLIKTRGQQVTLRCSSQSGHNTVSWYQQALGQGPQFIFQYYREEENGRGNFPPRFSGLQFPNYSSELNVNALELDDSALYLCASTLGAGTDSPLHFGNGTRLTVT.

The chain uses TRBV18 and TRBJ2-7; TCRdb outputs TRBD2, but without DNA this stays unchecked. The CDR3 sequence is 15 residues long. In germline, CDR1 is KGHSH, CDR2 LQKENI. CDR3 amino acids: CASSHSGRGSREQYF.

The rearrangement joins TRBV12-2 to TRBJ1-4; TCRdb designates TRBD1, a call that cannot be tested without DNA. TRBV12-2 counts as a pseudogene. The CDR3 runs to 17 residues. This CDR3 is CASRGKLPGQGAGKLFF.

The chain carries TRBV20-1 and TRBJ2-5; TCRdb lists TRBD1, though no DNA is available to test this call. Germline CDR1 reads DFQATT; CDR2 reads SNEGSKA (reference sequence). The CDR3 runs to 15 residues. This CDR3 reads CSAQGSAKNQETQYF.

V and J are TRBV5-1 and TRBJ2-5; TCRdb's D call of TRBD1 is untestable without DNA. Germline values: CDR1 SGHRS, CDR2 YFSETQ. The CDR3 consists of 14 residues. CDR3 sequence: CASSLYRDAETQYF.

This chain connects TRBV4-2 to TRBJ2-2; absent DNA, TCRdb's TRBD1 call cannot be checked. The CDR3 is 16 residues long. Germline CDR1 reads LGHNA; CDR2 reads YNFKEQ. The CDR3: CASSPEATGGPGELFF.

The J gene is TRBJ1-2, the V gene TRBV4-3; no DNA is available, so the TRBD1 call from TCRdb remains unchecked. This CDR3 has 15 amino acids. Germline assignment: CDR1 LGHNA and CDR2 YSLEER. The CDR3 loop is CASSQEIRGGYGYTF.

The rearrangement uses TRBV29-1 and TRBJ1-1; TCRdb designates TRBD1, a call that cannot be tested without DNA. This CDR3 has 15 residues. Germline CDR1 and CDR2: SQVTM and ANQGSEA. CDR3 sequence: CSVVWTTIMGTEAFF.